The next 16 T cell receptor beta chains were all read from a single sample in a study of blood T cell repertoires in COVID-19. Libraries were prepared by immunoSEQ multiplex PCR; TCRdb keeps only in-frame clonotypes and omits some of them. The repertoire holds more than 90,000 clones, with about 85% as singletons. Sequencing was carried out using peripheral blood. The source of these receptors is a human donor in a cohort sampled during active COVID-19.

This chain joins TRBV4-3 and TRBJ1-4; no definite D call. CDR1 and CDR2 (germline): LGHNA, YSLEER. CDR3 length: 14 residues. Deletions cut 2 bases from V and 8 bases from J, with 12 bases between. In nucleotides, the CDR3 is TGCGCCAGCAGCCAATATGGGAGCGGAGAAAAACTGTTTTTT. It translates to CASSQYGSGEKLFF.

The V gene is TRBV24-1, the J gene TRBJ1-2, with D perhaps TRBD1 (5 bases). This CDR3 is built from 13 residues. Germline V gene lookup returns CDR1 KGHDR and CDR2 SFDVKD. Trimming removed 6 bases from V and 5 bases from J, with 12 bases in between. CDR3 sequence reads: CATSPQGGYGYTF. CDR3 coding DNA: TGTGCCACCAGTCCCCAGGGTGGATATGGCTACACCTTC.

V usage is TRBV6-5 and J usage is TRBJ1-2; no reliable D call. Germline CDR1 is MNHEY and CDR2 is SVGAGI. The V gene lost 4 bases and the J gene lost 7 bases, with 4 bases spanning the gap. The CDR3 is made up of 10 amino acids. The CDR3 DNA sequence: TGTGCCAGCAGTTCCCTTGGCTACACCTTC. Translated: CASSSLGYTF.

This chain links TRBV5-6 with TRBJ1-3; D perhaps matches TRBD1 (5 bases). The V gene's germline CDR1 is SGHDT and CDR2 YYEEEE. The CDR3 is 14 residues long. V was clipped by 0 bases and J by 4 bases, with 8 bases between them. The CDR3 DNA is TGTGCCAGCAGCTTGGAGGGGCTAGGAAACACCATATATTTT. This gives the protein CASSLEGLGNTIYF.

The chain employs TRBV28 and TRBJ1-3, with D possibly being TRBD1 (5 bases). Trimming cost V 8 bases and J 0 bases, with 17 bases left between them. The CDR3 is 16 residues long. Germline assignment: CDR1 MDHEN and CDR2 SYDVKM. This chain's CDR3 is CASAVLRGTSGNTIYF. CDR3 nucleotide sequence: TGTGCCAGCGCAGTCCTTAGGGGTACCTCTGGAAACACCATATATTTT.

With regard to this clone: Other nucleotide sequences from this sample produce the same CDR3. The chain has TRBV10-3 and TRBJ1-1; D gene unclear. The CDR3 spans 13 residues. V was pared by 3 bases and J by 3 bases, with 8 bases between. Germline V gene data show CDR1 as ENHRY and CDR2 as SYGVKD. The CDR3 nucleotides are TGTGCCATCAGTGATGGCAGATACACTGAAGCTTTCTTT. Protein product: CAISDGRYTEAFF.

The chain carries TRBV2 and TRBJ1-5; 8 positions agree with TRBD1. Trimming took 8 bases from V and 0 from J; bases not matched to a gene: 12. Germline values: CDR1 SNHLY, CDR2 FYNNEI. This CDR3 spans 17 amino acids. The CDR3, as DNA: TGTGCCAGCTCATTGGGTCTGGGGACAGGTAGCAATCAGCCCCAGCATTTT. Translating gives CASSLGLGTGSNQPQHF.

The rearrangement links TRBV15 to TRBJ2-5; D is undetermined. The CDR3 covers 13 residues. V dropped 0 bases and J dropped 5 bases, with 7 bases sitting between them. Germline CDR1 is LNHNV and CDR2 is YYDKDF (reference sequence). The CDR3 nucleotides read TGTGCCACCAGCAGAGATCTCGCGGAGACCCAGTACTTC. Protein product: CATSRDLAETQYF.

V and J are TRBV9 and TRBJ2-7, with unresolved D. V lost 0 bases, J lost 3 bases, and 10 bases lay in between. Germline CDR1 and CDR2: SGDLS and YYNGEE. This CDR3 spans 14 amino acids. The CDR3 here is CASSVGSLGYEQYF. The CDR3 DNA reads TGTGCCAGCAGCGTAGGGAGCTTGGGCTACGAGCAGTACTTC.

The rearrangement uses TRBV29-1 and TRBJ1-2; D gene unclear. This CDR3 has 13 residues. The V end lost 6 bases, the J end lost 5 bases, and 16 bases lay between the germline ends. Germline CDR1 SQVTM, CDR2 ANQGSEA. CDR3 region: CSVRSPRGYGYTF. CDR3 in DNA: TGCAGCGTGAGGTCCCCCCGCGGATATGGCTACACCTTC.

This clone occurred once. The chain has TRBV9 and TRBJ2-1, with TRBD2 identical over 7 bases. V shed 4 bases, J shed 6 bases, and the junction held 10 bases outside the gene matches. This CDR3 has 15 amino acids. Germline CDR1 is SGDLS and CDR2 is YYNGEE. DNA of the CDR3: TGTGCCAGCAGCTTCTCCGGCGCGGGAGTCAATGAGCAGTTCTTC. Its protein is CASSFSGAGVNEQFF.

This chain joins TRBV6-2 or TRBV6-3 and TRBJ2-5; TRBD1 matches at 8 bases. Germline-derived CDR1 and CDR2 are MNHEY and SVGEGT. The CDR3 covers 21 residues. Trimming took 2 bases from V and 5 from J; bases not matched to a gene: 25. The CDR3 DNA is TGTGCCAGCAGTTACCCAACCCCCGGGACAGGACCCCCTCTGTCCCGGGAGACCCAGTACTTC. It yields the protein CASSYPTPGTGPPLSRETQYF.

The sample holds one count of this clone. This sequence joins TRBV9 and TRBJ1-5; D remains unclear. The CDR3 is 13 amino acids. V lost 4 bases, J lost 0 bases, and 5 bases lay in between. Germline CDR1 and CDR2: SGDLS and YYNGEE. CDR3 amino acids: CASSISSNQPQHF. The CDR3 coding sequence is TGTGCCAGCAGCATTAGTAGCAATCAGCCCCAGCATTTT.

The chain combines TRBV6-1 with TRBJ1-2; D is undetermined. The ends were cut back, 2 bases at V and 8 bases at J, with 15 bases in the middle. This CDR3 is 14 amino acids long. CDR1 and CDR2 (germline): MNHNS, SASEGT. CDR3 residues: CASSERVRSRGYTF. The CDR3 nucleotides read TGTGCCAGCAGTGAACGGGTTCGCTCGAGGGGCTACACCTTC.

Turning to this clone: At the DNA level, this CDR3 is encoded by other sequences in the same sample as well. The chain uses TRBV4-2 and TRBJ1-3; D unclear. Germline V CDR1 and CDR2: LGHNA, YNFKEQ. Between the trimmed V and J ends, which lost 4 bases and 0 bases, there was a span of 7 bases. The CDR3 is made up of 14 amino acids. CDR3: CASSPEGSGNTIYF. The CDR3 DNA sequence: TGTGCCAGCAGCCCCGAGGGCTCTGGAAACACCATATATTTT.

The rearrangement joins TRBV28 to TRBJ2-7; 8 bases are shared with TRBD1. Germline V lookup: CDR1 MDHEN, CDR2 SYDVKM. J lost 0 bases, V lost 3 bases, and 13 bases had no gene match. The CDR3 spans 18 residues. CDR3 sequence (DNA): TGTGCCAGCAGTTTCCCTATTCCGGGACAGGAATCCTCCTACGAGCAGTACTTC. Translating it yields CASSFPIPGQESSYEQYF.